This T cell receptor beta chain was observed in a study of blood T cell repertoires in COVID-19. Turning to the study itself: Spain, Italy and the United States supplied samples that represented acute and convalescent COVID-19. In each case, the material was cDNA or gDNA derived from T cells, B-cell-depleted T cells, or PBMCs.

V lost 0 bases and J 12 bases, leaving 11 bases between the germline ends. The V gene's germline CDR1 is WNHNN and CDR2 SYGVQD (reference sequence). The CDR3 totals 13 residues. Profiling relied on immunoSEQ multiplex PCR, and the TCRdb table lists in-frame clones only, not all of them. Among about 270,000 clones, around 89% were seen once, and the ten largest hold 3%. The receptor's source is a woman between 45 and 60 years old who had recovered from COVID-19. Sequenced sample: PBMCs or T cells enriched from blood (not recorded which). This sequence joins TRBV10-1 and TRBJ1-4; D call uncertain. For the CDR3, the DNA is TGCGCCAGCAGTGAGTCGATCGATCGCGAACTGTTTTTT. It is translated as CASSESIDRELFF.